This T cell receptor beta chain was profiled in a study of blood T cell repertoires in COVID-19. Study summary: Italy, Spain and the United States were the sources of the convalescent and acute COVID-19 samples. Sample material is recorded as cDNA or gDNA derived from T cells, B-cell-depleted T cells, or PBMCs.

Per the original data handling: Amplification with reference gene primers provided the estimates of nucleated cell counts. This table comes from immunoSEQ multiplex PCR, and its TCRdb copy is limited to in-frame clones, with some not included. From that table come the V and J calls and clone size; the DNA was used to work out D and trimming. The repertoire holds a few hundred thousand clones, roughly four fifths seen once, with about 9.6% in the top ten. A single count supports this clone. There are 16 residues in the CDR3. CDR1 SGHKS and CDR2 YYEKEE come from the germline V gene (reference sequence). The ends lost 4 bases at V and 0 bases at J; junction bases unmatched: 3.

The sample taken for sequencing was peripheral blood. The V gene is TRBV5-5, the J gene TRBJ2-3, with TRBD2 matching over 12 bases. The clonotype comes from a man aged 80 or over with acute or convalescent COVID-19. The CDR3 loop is CASSTGTSGSTDTQYF. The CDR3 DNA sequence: TGTGCCAGCAGCACGGGGACTAGCGGGAGCACAGATACGCAGTATTTT.